This TCR beta chain appears in the sequencing data of a study of T-cell reconstitution after alpha-beta-depleted transplantation in children. Trimming removed 1 base from V and 6 bases from J, with 13 bases in between. Germline values: CDR1 MDHEN, CDR2 SYDVKM. The CDR3 is 14 residues long. This clonotype was found many times. Molecular barcoding with unique molecular identifiers was used for the TCRbeta library. MiXCR was run by TCRdb on the PCR reads, yielding one entry per CDR3 protein. Of about 610,000 distinct CDR3 sequences listed, over 9.5% are singletons. The origin of this receptor is a human donor who donated a stem cell graft to a child with acute myeloid leukemia. The sample was PBMCs from the stem cell graft donor, taken from the stem cell graft. V gene TRBV28 combines with J gene TRBJ2-7; D uncertain. The CDR3 bases are TGTGCCAGCAGTTTATCCCCGGTCCTAGGCGAGCAGTACTTC. Translation: CASSLSPVLGEQYF.